This T cell receptor beta chain was obtained from a study of blood T cell repertoires in COVID-19. In the study overall: Donors in the United States, Italy and Spain gave samples during acute or convalescent COVID-19.

This clone was picked up many times. Sequencing used immunoSEQ multiplex PCR; TCRdb keeps in-frame clones, though not all of them. Of a few hundred thousand clones listed, 86% are singletons. Germline V lookup: CDR1 MDHEN, CDR2 SYDVKM. The V and J ends lost 8 bases and 5 bases respectively, with 16 bases between them. There are 14 residues in the CDR3. This rearrangement joins TRBV28 to TRBJ1-5, with D possibly matching TRBD1 (5 bases). This sequence was found in a woman aged 25 to 45 with active or convalescent COVID-19. Sequenced sample: peripheral blood. CDR3 nucleotides: TGTGCCAGCTTCCCCGACAGATACGATCAGCCCCAGCATTTT. Amino acid sequence: CASFPDRYDQPQHF.